The clone carrying this TCR beta chain has more than one count but fewer than ten. These data come from a study of blood T cells in healthy people across ages. A sample-barcoded 5' primer and a J-beta primer mix were used in a second PCR of roughly 6 to 11 cycles. TCRdb redid the calling of the 5' RACE reads with MiXCR, one entry per CDR3 protein. The sample contains approximately 290,000 distinct CDR3 sequences, roughly 26% of which appear only once. Peripheral blood, about 9.3 milliliters per donor, was collected. The V gene lost 7 bases and the J gene lost 7 bases, with 19 bases spanning the gap. This CDR3 has 14 residues. Per germline, CDR1 MNHEY and CDR2 SMNVEV (reference sequence).

The chain recombines TRBV27 with TRBJ1-1; D possibly corresponds to TRBD1 (5 bases). The sequence was collected from a woman aged 70 to 79 in good health. Specimen: blood. CDR3 protein: CASKGWEGPDEAFF. CDR3 in DNA: TGTGCCAGCAAGGGGTGGGAGGGCCCCGATGAAGCTTTCTTT.